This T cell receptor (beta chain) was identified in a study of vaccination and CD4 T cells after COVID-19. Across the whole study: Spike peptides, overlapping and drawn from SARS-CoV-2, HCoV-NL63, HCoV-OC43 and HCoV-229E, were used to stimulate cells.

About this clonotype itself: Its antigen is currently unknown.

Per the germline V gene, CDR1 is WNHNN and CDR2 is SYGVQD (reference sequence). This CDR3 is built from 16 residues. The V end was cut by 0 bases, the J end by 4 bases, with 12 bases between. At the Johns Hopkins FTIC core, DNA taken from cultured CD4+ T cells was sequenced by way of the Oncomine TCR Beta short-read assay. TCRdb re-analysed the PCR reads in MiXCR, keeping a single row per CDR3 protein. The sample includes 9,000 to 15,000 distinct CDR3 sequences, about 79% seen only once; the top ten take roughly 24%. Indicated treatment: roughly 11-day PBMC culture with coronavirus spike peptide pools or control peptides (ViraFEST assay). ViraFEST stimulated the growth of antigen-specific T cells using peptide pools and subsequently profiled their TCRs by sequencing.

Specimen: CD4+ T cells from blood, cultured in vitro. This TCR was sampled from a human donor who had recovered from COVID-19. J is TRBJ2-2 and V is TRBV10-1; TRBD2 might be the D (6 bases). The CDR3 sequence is CASSESYSGATGELFF. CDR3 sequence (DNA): TGCGCCAGCAGTGAGTCGTATAGCGGAGCCACCGGGGAGCTGTTTTTT.